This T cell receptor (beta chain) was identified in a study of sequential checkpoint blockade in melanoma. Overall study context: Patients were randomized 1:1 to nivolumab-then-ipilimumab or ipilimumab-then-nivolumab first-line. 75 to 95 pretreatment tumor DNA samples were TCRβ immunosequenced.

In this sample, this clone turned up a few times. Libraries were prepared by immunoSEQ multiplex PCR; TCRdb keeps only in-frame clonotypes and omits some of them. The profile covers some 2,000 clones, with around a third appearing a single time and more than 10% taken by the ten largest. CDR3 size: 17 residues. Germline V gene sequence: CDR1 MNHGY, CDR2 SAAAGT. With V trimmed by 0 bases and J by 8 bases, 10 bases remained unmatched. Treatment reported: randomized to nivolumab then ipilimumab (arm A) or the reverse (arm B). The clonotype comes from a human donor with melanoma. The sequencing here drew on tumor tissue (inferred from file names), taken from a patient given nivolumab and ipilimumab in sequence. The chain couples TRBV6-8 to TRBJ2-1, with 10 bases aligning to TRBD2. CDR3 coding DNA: TGTGCCAGCAGTTACTCCTACGCTAGCGGGAGCAGCGATGAGCAGTTCTTC. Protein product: CASSYSYASGSSDEQFF.